This T cell receptor (beta chain) emerged from a study of vaccination and CD4 T cells after COVID-19. On the study more broadly: Post-COVID samples had a sampling time that fell a median roughly 98 days after diagnosis (range 35 to 161).

This CDR3 has 17 amino acids. At the Johns Hopkins FTIC core, DNA taken from cultured CD4+ T cells was sequenced by way of the Oncomine TCR Beta short-read assay. Each CDR3 protein is one row after TCRdb ran MiXCR on the PCR reads. The repertoire consists of tens of thousands of distinct CDR3 sequences, with less than 35% occurring once and the leading ten covering over 9.5%. Documented time point: late sampling 161 to 241 days after vaccination in a few convalescent patients. The treatment was: roughly 11-day PBMC culture with coronavirus spike peptide pools or control peptides (ViraFEST assay). As to this clonotype: Its target is not known.

The gene calls are TRBV21-1 and TRBJ2-5; no check of the table's D call, TRBD1, against the DNA was made. TRBV21-1 is annotated as a pseudogene. The clonotype comes from a human donor who had recovered from COVID-19. The specimen comprised CD4+ T cells from blood, cultured in vitro, sampled about 7 months after SARS-CoV-2 vaccination. The CDR3 here is CASSETPRRAGQETQYF. CDR3 DNA: TGTGCCAGCAGCGAGACCCCCCGAAGGGCTGGGCAAGAGACCCAGTACTTC.